This paragraph reports one T cell receptor beta chain. Patients in Seattle were enrolled during active infection, then followed longitudinally. The entry originates in a study of blood T cell repertoires in COVID-19. Study information: PBMCs, B-cell-depleted T cells, or T cells provided the cDNA or gDNA that made up the material.

Original analysis: Amplification with reference gene primers provided the estimates of nucleated cell counts. Sequencing used immunoSEQ multiplex PCR; TCRdb keeps in-frame clones, though not all of them. For V, J and clone size, that table is used; D and trimming come from the DNA. Of some 270,000 clones listed, approximately 83% are singletons. CDR1 is SGHTA and CDR2 is FQGTGA in the germline V gene. V dropped 5 bases and J dropped 8; count of bases not matched to a gene: 12. This CDR3 region has 16 residues. The chain combines TRBV7-3 with TRBJ1-4; 9 bases align to TRBD1. The sample was peripheral blood. The TCR originated in a person aged 70 to 79 with COVID-19, enrolled during active disease. The CDR3 nucleotides are TGTGCCAGCAGCCCGGGGGACAGGGTGAGATTCGAAAAACTGTTTTTT. It yields the protein CASSPGDRVRFEKLFF.